These 21 T cell receptor beta chains were all obtained from the same sample, sequenced in a study of cytomegalovirus exposure and HLA in healthy donors. Sequencing used immunoSEQ multiplex PCR; TCRdb keeps in-frame clones, though not all of them. The sample yields about 120,000 clones, approximately 90% seen once. Sequencing used PBMCs. These receptor sequences come from a man between 18 and 35 years old in good health and CMV-seronegative.

In its sample, this clone was seen once. This sequence joins TRBV27 and TRBJ2-2; 14 nucleotides line up with TRBD2. CDR1 and CDR2 (germline): MNHEY, SMNVEV (reference sequence). With V trimmed by 4 bases and J by 1 base, 8 bases remained unmatched. The CDR3 is 19 residues long. CDR3 protein: CASSSSRTSGGKNTGELFF. In nucleotides, the CDR3 is TGTGCCAGCAGTTCCTCCCGGACTAGCGGGGGGAAGAACACCGGGGAGCTGTTTTTT.

V usage is TRBV4-3 and J usage is TRBJ2-5, with D hard to call. The germline V gene has CDR1 LGHNA and CDR2 YSLEER. CDR3 length equals 13 residues. The ends were cut back, 4 bases at V and 1 base at J, with 7 bases in the middle. The CDR3 here is CASSPTAQETQYF. The DNA for the CDR3 is TGCGCCAGCAGCCCAACAGCCCAAGAGACCCAGTACTTC.

The rearrangement uses TRBV9 and TRBJ1-3; D gene uncertain. Germline values: CDR1 SGDLS, CDR2 YYNGEE. V was pared by 0 bases and J by 1 base, with 2 bases between. This CDR3 contains 13 residues. The CDR3 protein is CASSVASGNTIYF. The CDR3, as DNA: TGTGCCAGCAGCGTAGCTTCTGGAAACACCATATATTTT.

This chain uses TRBV29-1 with TRBJ2-1; TRBD1 agrees at 7 bases. J was trimmed by 5 bases and V by 4 bases; bases with no gene match: 11. CDR3 length: 15 amino acids. Germline values: CDR1 SQVTM, CDR2 ANQGSEA. The CDR3 DNA reads as TGCAGCGTTGCCCAACAGGGGCGGAGGAACAATGAGCAGTTCTTC. The encoded protein is CSVAQQGRRNNEQFF.

The sample holds one count of this clone. V gene TRBV5-4 combines with J gene TRBJ2-5; 8 nucleotides agree with TRBD1. CDR3 length: 17 amino acids. Germline lookup yields CDR1 SGHNT and CDR2 YYREEE (reference sequence). V was pared by 4 bases and J by 5 bases, with 16 bases of the junction left unmatched. In DNA, the CDR3 is TGTGCCAGCAGCGAGGGACAGGTAGCCCTCGCCGGGGAGACCCAGTACTTC. Its translation: CASSEGQVALAGETQYF.

This chain connects TRBV5-1 to TRBJ2-3; 9 nucleotides agree with TRBD2. V trimming: 2 bases; J trimming: 3 bases; junction bases outside the gene matches: 1. Germline-derived CDR1 and CDR2 are SGHRS and YFSETQ. The CDR3 consists of 14 residues. CDR3 DNA: TGCGCCAGCAGCTTTAGCGGGAGAACAGATACGCAGTATTTT. It yields the protein CASSFSGRTDTQYF.

V and J are TRBV28 and TRBJ2-7; unclear D gene. Germline V gene lookup returns CDR1 MDHEN and CDR2 SYDVKM. This CDR3 has 14 amino acids. The V end was cut by 5 bases, the J end by 3 bases, with 14 bases between. The CDR3 bases are TGTGCCAGCAGTCCTGTAATGGGCCGCTACGAGCAGTACTTC. This encodes CASSPVMGRYEQYF.

CDR3 residues: CASSPPQGAVEKLFF. The DNA for the CDR3 is TGTGCCAGCAGCCCCCCACAGGGAGCAGTTGAAAAACTGTTTTTT. The V call is TRBV28, the J call TRBJ1-4; a weak D match, TRBD1 (6 bases). The CDR3 length is 15 residues. The V end lost 6 bases, the J end lost 7 bases, and 18 bases lay between the germline ends. Germline assignment: CDR1 MDHEN and CDR2 SYDVKM. The full variable domain, with the rest looked up from reference TRBV28 and TRBJ1-4, is DVKVTQSSRYLVKRTGEKVFLECVQDMDHENMFWYRQDPGLGLRLIYFSYDVKMKEKGDIPEGYSVSREKKERFSLILESASTNQTSMYLCASSPPQGAVEKLFFGSGTQLSVL.

The chain recombines TRBV11-2 with TRBJ1-1; a possible D gene is TRBD1 (5 bases). Germline assignment: CDR1 SGHAT and CDR2 FQNNGV. Trimming took 6 bases from V and 4 from J, leaving 18 bases between them. The CDR3 has 15 residues. The CDR3 DNA reads as TGTGCCAGCAGACAACCCGGGGGGTTAGGCACTGAAGCTTTCTTT. Protein sequence: CASRQPGGLGTEAFF.

The CDR3 DNA reads TGTGCCAGCAGCCAAGATCTAGGCACAGGGGAAAAACTGTTTTTT. It encodes CASSQDLGTGEKLFF. The V and J genes are TRBV14 and TRBJ1-4; D perhaps matches TRBD1 (6 bases). Trimming removed 0 bases at V and 8 bases at J, with 13 bases between. Per germline, CDR1 SGHDN and CDR2 FVKESK. The CDR3 is 15 residues long.

V is TRBV15 and J is TRBJ2-2; D unclear. The CDR3 spans 15 residues. Deletions cut 6 bases from V and 5 bases from J, with 16 bases between. The germline V gene has CDR1 LNHNV and CDR2 YYDKDF (reference sequence). The CDR3 DNA sequence: TGTGCCACCAGTTCGGTGAGCTCCCAAACCGGGGAGCTGTTTTTT. Amino acid sequence: CATSSVSSQTGELFF. Full variable domain (missing parts from reference TRBV15 and TRBJ2-2): DAMVIQNPRYQVTQFGKPVTLSCSQTLNHNVMYWYQQKSSQAPKLLFHYYDKDFNNEADTPDNFQSRRPNTSFCFLDIRSPGLGDTAMYLCATSSVSSQTGELFFGEGSRLTVL.

J is TRBJ2-7 and V is TRBV27, with TRBD2 matching over 9 bases. Germline V gene data show CDR1 as MNHEY and CDR2 as SMNVEV (reference sequence). J gave up 5 bases and V 3 bases, and 11 bases lay outside the gene matches. The CDR3 is 16 amino acids. The CDR3 DNA is TGTGCCAGCAGTTTTAGCGTAGCGGGAGTCAGGAACGAGCAGTACTTC. It yields the protein CASSFSVAGVRNEQYF.

This sequence joins TRBV6-5 and TRBJ1-3; no firm D call. The V end was cut by 6 bases, the J end by 4 bases, with 13 bases between. This CDR3 comprises 14 residues. Germline lookup yields CDR1 MNHEY and CDR2 SVGAGI. CDR3 DNA sequence: TGTGCCAGCAGCAACACCATCAGGGGAAACACCATATATTTT. It encodes CASSNTIRGNTIYF.

The CDR3 DNA sequence: TGTGCCAGCAGCGACCCGAGGAACACCGGGGAGCTGTTTTTT. The encoded protein is CASSDPRNTGELFF. V usage is TRBV9 and J usage is TRBJ2-2; D uncertain. Trimming removed 3 bases from V and 1 base from J, with 7 bases in between. Germline loops: CDR1 SGDLS, CDR2 YYNGEE. This CDR3 comprises 14 residues.

This clone was counted between two and nine times. The genes are TRBV6-5 and TRBJ1-1; D is undetermined. CDR1 and CDR2 (germline): MNHEY, SVGAGI. This CDR3 comprises 13 residues. V was shortened by 0 bases and J by 5 bases, with 7 bases between the two germline ends. CDR3 nucleotide sequence: TGTGCCAGCAGTTACTCGGGAGCTACTGAAGCTTTCTTT. Its protein is CASSYSGATEAFF.

The table lists this clone with a few counts. This chain connects TRBV19 to TRBJ1-2; tentative D call: TRBD1 (5 bases). The CDR3 extends over 13 amino acids. The V and J ends lost 4 bases and 5 bases respectively, with 11 bases between them. Germline-derived CDR1 and CDR2 are LNHDA and SQIVND (reference sequence). This CDR3 reads CASSTQGLYGYTF. In DNA form, the CDR3 reads TGTGCCAGTAGTACGCAGGGCCTATATGGCTACACCTTC.

This chain connects TRBV30 to TRBJ2-2, with 11 positions matching TRBD1. Germline CDR1 GTSNPN, CDR2 SVGIG (reference sequence). V lost 8 bases to trimming and J lost 6 bases; unmatched junction nucleotides: 11. The CDR3 has 15 residues. CDR3 nucleotide sequence: TGTGCCAGCAGACGGGACAGGGGGAGGGCCGGGGAGCTGTTTTTT. It encodes CASRRDRGRAGELFF.

Remarks on this clone: The same CDR3 also results from other DNA sequences found in this sample. The chain combines TRBV5-1 with TRBJ2-3; D is unclear. The germline V and J ends were trimmed by 5 bases and 3 bases, with 7 bases remaining between them. The germline V gene has CDR1 SGHRS and CDR2 YFSETQ. This CDR3 region has 12 residues. The CDR3 DNA follows: TGCGCCAGCAGTACCGGGACAGATACGCAGTATTTT. It specifies CASSTGTDTQYF.

The gene calls are TRBV10-2 and TRBJ2-1; D gene ambiguous. V gave up 10 bases and J gave up 8 bases, with 15 bases separating them. Germline loops: CDR1 WSHSY, CDR2 SAAADI. The CDR3 extends over 12 amino acids. In DNA form, the CDR3 reads TGCGCCACGAGAACGGGTGATTATGAGCAGTTCTTC. Translated: CATRTGDYEQFF.

The chain recombines TRBV11-2 with TRBJ2-3; D ambiguous. CDR1 is SGHAT, CDR2 FQNNGV, per germline. The ends were cut back, 4 bases at V and 1 base at J, with 6 bases in the middle. The CDR3 is 13 amino acids. CDR3: CASSSRGTDTQYF. Here the CDR3 DNA reads TGTGCCAGCAGCTCTCGGGGCACAGATACGCAGTATTTT.

CDR3 coding DNA: TGCAGCGCTGGGGGGGGTTTGGGCACTGAAGCTTTCTTT. Its translation: CSAGGGLGTEAFF. V usage is TRBV29-1 and J usage is TRBJ1-1, with D tentatively TRBD1 (5 bases). V was clipped by 7 bases and J by 4 bases, with 16 bases between them. The CDR3 runs to 13 residues. CDR1 is SQVTM and CDR2 is ANQGSEA in the germline V gene.